This TCR beta chain was documented in a study of beta chain features in type 1 diabetes. Study details: Similarity in age, gender and cell yields was seen between patients and healthy donors.

J lost 4 bases, V lost 4 bases, and 10 bases had no gene match. The CDR3 has 15 residues. CDR1 and CDR2 from the germline V gene are SGDLS and YYNGEE. Sequenced material consisted of expressed TCRB transcripts (all of the isolated RNA was reverse transcribed). Regulatory, naive and central memory T cell samples averaged roughly 4 million reads. Here immunoSEQ multiplex PCR was the method, and the copy in TCRdb shows in-frame clones only, minus some. The sample holds approximately 330,000 clones, approximately 11% seen once. Sequenced: naive CD4+ T cells from blood. The receptor comes from a woman aged 25-40 years in good health. The genes are TRBV9 and TRBJ1-2, with 7 bases lining up with TRBD1. In DNA form, the CDR3 reads TGTGCCAGCAGCCCCCAGTTAGGGGGCGCCTATGGCTACACCTTC. Its protein is CASSPQLGGAYGYTF.